The 22 T cell receptor beta chains given below trace back to one sample, sequenced in a study of blood T cell repertoires in COVID-19 (dated by TCRdb to about 2020). Libraries came from the immunoSEQ multiplex PCR assay. As stored in TCRdb, this immuneACCESS dataset retains in-frame rearrangements with V and J assigned. A fraction of the clones does not appear; measured against another copy, unresolved V genes explain less than half of the discrepancy, and the remainder lacks a known reason. Counted in this sample were more than 300,000 clones; more than 70% of them appeared once. Together, the top ten hold about 10% of the sample. Sequencing was performed on peripheral blood. The receptors were gathered from a woman aged 25 to 45 with COVID-19, enrolled during active disease.

This sequence joins TRBV14 and TRBJ2-3, with TRBD2 matching 7 bases. Germline trimming cut 2 bases from V and 0 bases from J; bases unmatched to any gene: 5. Germline CDR1 is SGHDN and CDR2 is FVKESK. This CDR3 comprises 16 residues. The CDR3 sequence: CASSQIAGLSTDTQYF. CDR3 DNA sequence: TGTGCCAGCAGCCAAATAGCGGGCCTAAGCACAGATACGCAGTATTTT.

The CDR3 DNA reads as TGTGCCAGTACTCCGGAGGGAAACCTAAATGAAAAACTGTTTTTT. This encodes CASTPEGNLNEKLFF. The chain is built from TRBV19 and TRBJ1-4; no clear D. The CDR3 consists of 15 residues. Germline V CDR1 and CDR2: LNHDA, SQIVND (reference sequence). The V and J ends lost 7 bases and 5 bases respectively, with 17 bases between them.

This clone showed up just a few times. The V call is TRBV6-1, the J call TRBJ2-1; a weak D match, TRBD1 (6 bases). Germline V gene lookup returns CDR1 MNHNS and CDR2 SASEGT. Trimming left V 4 bases short and J 0 bases short, with 13 bases between. CDR3 length equals 16 residues. CDR3 nucleotides: TGTGCCAGCAGTGGCAGTCAGGGGAGCTCCTACAATGAGCAGTTCTTC. Translated: CASSGSQGSSYNEQFF.

As DNA, the CDR3 is TGTGCCACCGCGCGGTCAGATACGCAGTATTTT. Amino acid sequence: CATARSDTQYF. The gene calls are TRBV24-1 and TRBJ2-3; no clear D gene. The CDR3 totals 11 residues. With 9 bases removed from V and 4 bases from J, the gap between germline ends came to 7 bases. Germline assignment: CDR1 KGHDR and CDR2 SFDVKD.

V and J are TRBV20-1 and TRBJ2-2, with D possibly being TRBD2 (6 bases). Germline V lookup: CDR1 DFQATT, CDR2 SNEGSKA (reference sequence). The CDR3 is made up of 14 amino acids. Trimming removed 3 bases from V and 4 bases from J, with 12 bases in between. CDR3 loop: CSASVGGSTGELFF. CDR3 nucleotide sequence: TGCAGTGCTAGTGTGGGAGGCTCCACCGGGGAGCTGTTTTTT.

The chain is built from TRBV25-1 and TRBJ1-2; maybe TRBD1 (5 bases). V lost 5 bases, J lost 8 bases, and 15 bases lay in between. CDR1 is MGHDK and CDR2 is SYGVNS in the germline V gene. The CDR3 is 13 amino acids. The CDR3: CASSKDKSGGYTF. DNA for the CDR3: TGTGCCAGCAGTAAAGACAAGTCAGGGGGCTACACCTTC.

The J gene is TRBJ2-7, the V gene TRBV27, with TRBD1 matching over 8 bases. Germline-derived CDR1 and CDR2 are MNHEY and SMNVEV (reference sequence). The CDR3 runs to 14 residues. Trimming removed 5 bases from V and 7 bases from J; junction bases left unmatched: 10. The CDR3: CASSRTGQDGEQYF. The DNA of the CDR3 is TGTGCCAGCAGTCGAACGGGACAGGACGGGGAGCAGTACTTC.

V is TRBV24-1 and J is TRBJ1-2, with D perhaps matching TRBD1 (5 bases). This CDR3 region has 13 residues. From germline, CDR1 is KGHDR and CDR2 SFDVKD. Trimming took 5 bases from V and 3 from J, leaving 9 bases between them. As DNA, the CDR3 is TGTGCCACCAGTGTAGGGGCAGACTATGGCTACACCTTC. Residues: CATSVGADYGYTF.

This clone appeared a single time. The gene calls are TRBV20-1 and TRBJ2-3, with D possibly TRBD1 on 6 matching bases. Germline V gene lookup returns CDR1 DFQATT and CDR2 SNEGSKA (reference sequence). The V end was cut by 3 bases, the J end by 0 bases, with 22 bases between. This CDR3 has 18 residues. This CDR3 reads CSASSVKGGPASTDTQYF. The CDR3 DNA reads as TGCAGTGCTAGTTCGGTTAAAGGGGGACCGGCTAGCACAGATACGCAGTATTTT.

CDR3 in DNA: TGTGCCATCAGCCCCGGGACAGGGGCCACTGAAGCTTTCTTT. Translation gives CAISPGTGATEAFF. V and J are TRBV10-3 and TRBJ1-1, with TRBD1 identical over 10 bases. V lost 6 bases, J lost 4 bases, and 5 bases stayed unmatched. This CDR3 has 14 amino acids. Per the germline V gene, CDR1 is ENHRY and CDR2 is SYGVKD.

V and J are TRBV3-1 (or the pseudogene TRBV3-2) and TRBJ2-7, with D maybe TRBD1 (5 bases). The CDR3 length is 11 residues. V shed 6 bases and J shed 4 bases, with 7 bases lying between them. CDR1 LGHDT and CDR2 YNNKEL come from the germline V gene (reference sequence). CDR3: CASSSGYEQYF. CDR3 nucleotide sequence: TGTGCCAGCAGTTCAGGGTACGAGCAGTACTTC.

V gene TRBV18 combines with J gene TRBJ2-3; a weak D match, TRBD1 (5 bases). The germline V gene has CDR1 KGHSH and CDR2 LQKENI. This CDR3 is 16 amino acids long. Trimming took 3 bases from V and 4 from J, leaving 17 bases between them. The CDR3 DNA is TGTGCCAGCTCACCCCGGACCTTCCAGGGCGCAGATACGCAGTATTTT. Residues: CASSPRTFQGADTQYF. The variable domain in full, with the rest retrieved from reference TRBV18 and TRBJ2-3, is NAGVMQNPRHLVRRRGQEARLRCSPMKGHSHVYWYRQLPEEGLKFMVYLQKENIIDESGMPKERFSAEFPKEGPSILRIQQVVRGDSAAYFCASSPRTFQGADTQYFGPGTRLTVL.

The chain carries TRBV19 and TRBJ2-3; D uncertain. CDR1 is LNHDA and CDR2 is SQIVND in the germline V gene (reference sequence). The CDR3 covers 13 residues. Trimming removed 3 bases from V and 1 base from J, with 5 bases in between. The CDR3 loop reads CASSITRTDTQYF. DNA of the CDR3: TGTGCCAGTAGTATTACACGCACAGATACGCAGTATTTT. The full variable domain, its missing parts supplied by reference TRBV19 and TRBJ2-3, is DGGITQSPKYLFRKEGQNVTLSCEQNLNHDAMYWYRQDPGQGLRLIYYSQIVNDFQKGDIAEGYSVSREKKESFPLTVTSAQKNPTAFYLCASSITRTDTQYFGPGTRLTVL.

The rearrangement links TRBV9 to TRBJ2-1; TRBD1 might be the D (6 bases). This CDR3 spans 13 amino acids. CDR1 SGDLS and CDR2 YYNGEE come from the germline V gene. V lost 0 bases to trimming and J lost 9 bases, with 10 bases between them. The CDR3 DNA reads as TGTGCCAGCAGCGTAGGACAAGGGGGTGAGCAGTTCTTC. This sequence encodes CASSVGQGGEQFF. The full variable domain, rest sourced from reference TRBV9 and TRBJ2-1, is DSGVTQTPKHLITATGQRVTLRCSPRSGDLSVYWYQQSLDQGLQFLIQYYNGEERAKGNILERFSAQQFPDLHSELNLSSLELGDSALYFCASSVGQGGEQFFGPGTRLTVL.

This chain uses TRBV10-3 with TRBJ2-5, with D perhaps matching TRBD1 (6 bases). This CDR3 comprises 17 residues. V lost 2 bases to trimming and J lost 0 bases, with 16 bases between them. Looked up from germline, CDR1 is ENHRY and CDR2 is SYGVKD. The chain's CDR3 is CAISEPATGYNQETQYF. CDR3 in DNA: TGTGCCATCAGTGAGCCAGCGACAGGCTACAACCAAGAGACCCAGTACTTC.

The chain employs TRBV28 and TRBJ2-7; TRBD2 matches at 14 bases. With V trimmed by 6 bases and J by 5 bases, 6 bases remained unmatched. CDR1 and CDR2 (germline): MDHEN, SYDVKM. The CDR3 spans 15 residues. The CDR3 loop reads CASSPGLAGVDEQYF. The DNA of the CDR3 is TGTGCCAGCAGCCCGGGACTAGCGGGAGTGGACGAGCAGTACTTC.

The chain carries TRBV29-1 and TRBJ1-6; 9 nucleotides align to TRBD1. CDR1 is SQVTM and CDR2 is ANQGSEA in the germline V gene. J was trimmed by 8 bases and V by 8 bases; bases with no gene match: 10. CDR3 length: 14 amino acids. CDR3 DNA: TGCAGCCCATCCCGGGGACAGGGTTATTCACCCCTCCACTTT. Amino acid sequence: CSPSRGQGYSPLHF.

The chain links TRBV20-1 to TRBJ2-7; D not resolved. The CDR3 sequence is 11 residues long. V was trimmed by 6 bases and J by 1 base, leaving 7 bases between them. CDR1 is DFQATT, CDR2 SNEGSKA, per germline (reference sequence). CDR3 sequence: CSAEVSYEQYF. CDR3 nucleotide sequence: TGCAGTGCCGAGGTATCCTACGAGCAGTACTTC.

J is TRBJ1-5 and V is TRBV15, with D tentatively TRBD1 (6 bases). CDR3 length: 15 residues. From germline, CDR1 is LNHNV and CDR2 YYDKDF (reference sequence). The V end lost 5 bases, the J end lost 0 bases, and 11 bases lay between the germline ends. Here the CDR3 DNA reads TGTGCCACCAGCCCTTGGGACACTAGCAATCAGCCCCAGCATTTT. Protein product: CATSPWDTSNQPQHF.

The chain has TRBV6-5 and TRBJ2-1, with a weak D call TRBD2 (5 bases). Germline V gene data show CDR1 as MNHEY and CDR2 as SVGAGI. Trimming stripped 5 bases from V and 11 bases from J, with 13 bases between. This CDR3 comprises 12 residues. The CDR3 reads CASSPVRGKQFF. CDR3 nucleotide sequence: TGTGCCAGCAGTCCCGTTCGAGGGAAGCAGTTCTTC.

This chain joins TRBV3-1 (or the pseudogene TRBV3-2) and TRBJ1-5; D uncertain. The germline V gene encodes CDR1 LGHDT and CDR2 YNNKEL (reference sequence). The ends were cut back, 0 bases at V and 0 bases at J, with 9 bases in the middle. The CDR3 extends over 16 amino acids. In DNA, the CDR3 is TGTGCCAGCAGCCAAGATGGCAGATATAGCAATCAGCCCCAGCATTTT. Its translation is CASSQDGRYSNQPQHF.

The V call is TRBV10-3, the J call TRBJ1-4; 7 positions match TRBD1. The V and J ends lost 8 bases and 2 bases, in that order; junction bases with no gene match: 2. Germline V gene sequence: CDR1 ENHRY, CDR2 SYGVKD. The CDR3 is 13 amino acids. The CDR3 DNA is TGTGCCATCTCGGACAGGACTAATGAAAAACTGTTTTTT. This sequence encodes CAISDRTNEKLFF.